The 26 T cell receptor beta chains presented below share a single source sample, sequenced in a study of T cells in Graves' hyperthyroidism and ophthalmopathy. Amplification yielded TCR beta CDR3 regions, with RNA transcripts as the source. The HTBI primer set drove a first-round RT-PCR of the TCR CDR3. TCRdb re-called the multiplex PCR reads through MiXCR, storing one row per CDR3 protein. The sample consists of 750,000 to 950,000 distinct CDR3 sequences, 35% to 45% of them appearing once. The sequenced material came from blood. The receptor source for this set is a young man with Graves' hyperthyroidism.

Regarding this clonotype: The CDR3 end shows no conserved phenylalanine or tryptophan, and so a read error is likely. The limits of the CDR3 on the DNA are not certain, so only TCRdb's listed CDR3 is given. This sequence joins TRBV10-3 and TRBJ1-4; the table's D call, TRBD1, was not checked against the DNA. Germline CDR1 and CDR2: ENHRY and SYGVKD. The CDR3 spans 9 amino acids, including both terminal residues. Here the CDR3 reads CAISDGGLY.

The J gene is TRBJ2-7, the V gene TRBV7-2; a weak D match, TRBD2 (5 bases). Per the germline V gene, CDR1 is SGHTA and CDR2 is FQGNSA. The germline V and J ends were trimmed by 0 bases and 4 bases, with 10 bases remaining between them. The CDR3 length is 14 residues. This CDR3 is CASSLAGERYEQYF. The DNA for the CDR3 is TGTGCCAGCAGCTTAGCGGGAGAAAGGTACGAGCAGTACTTC.

At least ten counts were recorded for this clonotype. The chain joins TRBV4-1 to TRBJ1-2; D gene unclear. CDR1 is MGHRA and CDR2 is YSYEKL in the germline V gene. The V end lost 1 base, the J end lost 3 bases, and 9 bases lay between the germline ends. This CDR3 spans 14 amino acids. CDR3 sequence: CASSQAAAYYGYTF. In DNA, the CDR3 is TGCGCCAGCAGCCAAGCGGCAGCTTACTATGGCTACACCTTC.

The rearrangement joins TRBV7-2 to TRBJ2-5; D is undetermined. The CDR3 spans 13 residues. Germline CDR1 is SGHTA and CDR2 is FQGNSA. Trimming removed 5 bases at V and 6 bases at J, with 13 bases between. This CDR3 reads CASSPEATKTQYF. The CDR3 region has the DNA TGTGCCAGCAGCCCCGAGGCTACGAAGACCCAGTACTTC.

The V call is TRBV15, the J call TRBJ2-2, with TRBD2 matching over 8 bases. The CDR3 loop spans 17 amino acids. Trimming cost V 1 base and J 7 bases; bases outside gene matches: 11. The germline V gene has CDR1 LNHNV and CDR2 YYDKDF (reference sequence). CDR3 in amino acids: CATSRALREGLGGELFF. In DNA form, the CDR3 reads TGTGCCACCAGCAGAGCCTTACGGGAGGGCCTGGGCGGGGAGCTGTTTTTT.

This clonotype appeared many times. Here the CDR3 DNA reads TGTGCCAGCAGCACCCAAGCGGAGGAGGGCCACGAGCAGTACTTC. Its translation is CASSTQAEEGHEQYF. The chain carries TRBV9 and TRBJ2-7, with D possibly being TRBD2 (6 bases). The CDR3 sequence is 15 residues long. Trimming took 4 bases from V and 5 from J, leaving 19 bases between them. Germline V gene lookup returns CDR1 SGDLS and CDR2 YYNGEE.

Only a few counts were recorded for this clonotype. This chain uses TRBV6-1 with TRBJ2-7; D call uncertain. Germline V lookup: CDR1 MNHNS, CDR2 SASEGT. The CDR3 length is 16 residues. V gave up 5 bases and J gave up 4 bases, with 21 bases separating them. The CDR3 region has the DNA TGTGCCAGCAGTCCCCGCTTTCAGGTCGGCCAGTACGAGCAGTACTTC. It specifies CASSPRFQVGQYEQYF.

This chain connects TRBV25-1 to TRBJ2-3; 10 bases align to TRBD2. J gave up 7 bases and V 6 bases, and 7 bases lay outside the gene matches. The germline gives CDR1 MGHDK, CDR2 SYGVNS. The CDR3 is made up of 14 amino acids. The CDR3 is CASRASGRGNTQYF. The CDR3 nucleotides read TGTGCCAGCAGAGCTAGCGGGAGAGGGAATACGCAGTATTTT.

The V and J genes are TRBV7-9 and TRBJ2-7; D possibly uses TRBD1 or TRBD2 (5 bases each). The CDR3 contains 15 residues. The germline V and J ends were trimmed by 5 bases and 0 bases, with 14 bases remaining between them. Germline V gene data show CDR1 as SEHNR and CDR2 as FQNEAQ (reference sequence). In DNA form, the CDR3 reads TGTGCCAGCAGCCAAGTCTGGGGGAGCTCCTACGAGCAGTACTTC. Translating it yields CASSQVWGSSYEQYF.

This chain links TRBV10-3 with TRBJ2-5; 7 bases agree with TRBD2. CDR3 size: 14 residues. V lost 5 bases and J lost 2; bases outside the gene matches: 5. Germline CDR1 is ENHRY and CDR2 is SYGVKD. CDR3 DNA sequence: TGTGCCATCAGTTTTCAGGGAGGGCAAGAGACCCAGTACTTC. Amino acid sequence: CAISFQGGQETQYF.

This rearrangement joins TRBV9 to TRBJ2-5, with D possibly matching TRBD2 (5 bases). V was clipped by 4 bases and J by 7 bases, with 8 bases between them. Germline loops: CDR1 SGDLS, CDR2 YYNGEE. This CDR3 contains 11 residues. The CDR3 nucleotides read TGTGCCAGCAGCAGAGGAGGGACCCAGTACTTC. It yields the protein CASSRGGTQYF.

In its sample, this clonotype was seen many times. The rearrangement joins TRBV20-1 to TRBJ2-7; no definite D call. CDR1 DFQATT and CDR2 SNEGSKA come from the germline V gene (reference sequence). V lost 3 bases to trimming and J lost 4 bases, with 7 bases between them. The CDR3 spans 11 residues. CDR3 in amino acids: CSARTRYEQYF. CDR3 DNA sequence: TGCAGTGCTAGGACCCGATACGAGCAGTACTTC.

This clonotype occurred a few times. Relative to the germline gene, one junction end is altered; a read error may explain this. The chain couples TRBV7-9 to TRBJ1-2; possibly TRBD1 for D (5 bases). This CDR3 has 15 amino acids. In germline, CDR1 is SEHNR, CDR2 FQNEAQ (reference sequence). As DNA, the CDR3 is TGCGCCAGCAGCCATGACCCAGGGCTGCACTATGGCTACACCTTC. This gives the protein CASSHDPGLHYGYTF.

This clonotype was picked up many times. The V call is TRBV29-1, the J call TRBJ2-2, with D tentatively TRBD1 (5 bases). V lost 7 bases and J 4 bases, leaving 10 bases between the germline ends. This CDR3 contains 12 residues. The germline V gene has CDR1 SQVTM and CDR2 ANQGSEA. The CDR3 reads CSGQPGTGELFF. For the CDR3, the DNA is TGCAGCGGACAGCCGGGCACCGGGGAGCTGTTTTTT.

Many counts were recorded for this clonotype. The V call is TRBV29-1, the J call TRBJ2-7; a weak D match, TRBD1 (6 bases). Germline CDR1 SQVTM, CDR2 ANQGSEA. Trimming removed 7 bases at V and 3 bases at J, with 19 bases between. The CDR3 is 14 residues long. CDR3 DNA: TGCAGCGCAAGAAGGAGGACAGTGGGCTACGAGCAGTACTTC. It translates to CSARRRTVGYEQYF.

The genes are TRBV28 and TRBJ2-5; TRBD1 aligns across 7 bases. Germline V CDR1 and CDR2: MDHEN, SYDVKM. This CDR3 region has 13 residues. The ends lost 7 bases at V and 5 bases at J; junction bases unmatched: 7. The CDR3 spells CASTQGQHETQYF. CDR3 DNA: TGTGCCAGCACCCAGGGACAGCATGAGACCCAGTACTTC. Variable domain in full (rest from reference TRBV28 and TRBJ2-5): DVKVTQSSRYLVKRTGEKVFLECVQDMDHENMFWYRQDPGLGLRLIYFSYDVKMKEKGDIPEGYSVSREKKERFSLILESASTNQTSMYLCASTQGQHETQYFGPGTRLLVL.

This CDR3 is CASSIFAGSSYEQYF. The CDR3 DNA sequence: TGTGCCAGTAGTATATTTGCGGGGAGCTCCTACGAGCAGTACTTC. This chain joins TRBV19 and TRBJ2-7, with D possibly being TRBD2 (6 bases). The CDR3 has 15 residues. The V end lost 2 bases, the J end lost 0 bases, and 11 bases lay between the germline ends. Germline lookup yields CDR1 LNHDA and CDR2 SQIVND (reference sequence).

V and J are TRBV4-2 and TRBJ2-7, with 9 nucleotides matching TRBD1. The CDR3 runs 13 residues. With 6 bases clipped from V and 6 bases from J, the junction kept 6 bases outside the gene matches. Germline CDR1 LGHNA, CDR2 YNFKEQ. CDR3 amino acids: CASRGQGTREQYF. CDR3 sequence (DNA): TGTGCCAGCAGGGGACAGGGTACCCGCGAGCAGTACTTC.

This chain links TRBV10-3 with TRBJ2-7; D may correspond to TRBD1 or TRBD2 (6 bases each). Trimming shortened V by 2 bases and J by 2 bases, and 10 bases separated the two germline ends. The CDR3 has 14 residues. Germline CDR1 ENHRY, CDR2 SYGVKD. DNA for the CDR3: TGTGCCATCAGTGAGGGAGGGGGTCCCTACGAGCAGTACTTC. This sequence encodes CAISEGGGPYEQYF.

The chain joins TRBV2 to TRBJ2-5, with D uncertain. Germline V CDR1 and CDR2: SNHLY, FYNNEI. V gave up 3 bases and J gave up 1 base, with 9 bases separating them. This CDR3 contains 14 residues. The DNA for the CDR3 is TGTGCCAGCAGTGAGGAACCCCGCCAAGAGACCCAGTACTTC. Protein sequence: CASSEEPRQETQYF.

This clonotype has just a few counts. The CDR3 nucleotides are TGTGCCAGCAGCTTCGACGACAGCGGCTCCTACGAGCAGTACTTC. Its protein is CASSFDDSGSYEQYF. The chain uses TRBV7-8 and TRBJ2-7; the D call may be TRBD1 or TRBD2 (5 bases each). Trimming removed 3 bases from V and 0 bases from J, with 12 bases in between. Germline V lookup: CDR1 SGHVS, CDR2 FQNEAQ. There are 15 residues in the CDR3.

The table lists this clonotype with a count of one. The CDR3 end shows no conserved phenylalanine or tryptophan, and so a read error is likely. Because the CDR3's place on the DNA is in doubt, the DNA is left out and the CDR3 is given as listed by TCRdb. The chain combines TRBV24-1 with TRBJ1-1. The germline V gene encodes CDR1 KGHDR and CDR2 SFDVKD. The CDR3 length is 8 residues, termini included. The CDR3 loop reads CATSDAPL.

V and J are TRBV29-1 and TRBJ2-7; D might be TRBD2 (6 bases). Looked up from germline, CDR1 is SQVTM and CDR2 is ANQGSEA. This CDR3 has 13 amino acids. V was clipped by 1 base and J by 1 base, with 8 bases between them. DNA for the CDR3: TGCAGCGTTGAAGTGGAGGGATCCTACGAGCAGTACTTC. It specifies CSVEVEGSYEQYF.

This chain connects TRBV29-1 to TRBJ1-2, with D perhaps TRBD1 (5 bases). CDR3 length: 12 amino acids. Germline CDR1 reads SQVTM; CDR2 reads ANQGSEA. Trimming stripped 8 bases from V and 8 bases from J, with 18 bases between. Here the CDR3 reads CSSYGRGLGYTF. The CDR3 region has the DNA TGCAGCAGTTACGGTCGGGGACTCGGCTACACCTTC.

V usage is TRBV12-3 or TRBV12-4 and J usage is TRBJ2-7; D remains unclear. The ends were cut back, 1 base at V and 5 bases at J, with 12 bases in the middle. The CDR3 sequence is 14 residues long. The CDR3 loop is CASSLGANQDEQYF. CDR3 DNA sequence: TGTGCCAGCAGTTTAGGGGCTAATCAAGACGAGCAGTACTTC.

This clonotype has just a few counts. The chain couples TRBV5-1 to TRBJ1-1; D might be TRBD1 (5 bases). CDR1 and CDR2 from the germline V gene are SGHRS and YFSETQ. The V end lost 5 bases, the J end lost 3 bases, and 14 bases lay between the germline ends. The CDR3 contains 14 residues. The CDR3 protein is CASSLLTDHTEAFF. The CDR3 DNA reads TGCGCCAGCAGTCTCTTGACAGACCACACTGAAGCTTTCTTT.